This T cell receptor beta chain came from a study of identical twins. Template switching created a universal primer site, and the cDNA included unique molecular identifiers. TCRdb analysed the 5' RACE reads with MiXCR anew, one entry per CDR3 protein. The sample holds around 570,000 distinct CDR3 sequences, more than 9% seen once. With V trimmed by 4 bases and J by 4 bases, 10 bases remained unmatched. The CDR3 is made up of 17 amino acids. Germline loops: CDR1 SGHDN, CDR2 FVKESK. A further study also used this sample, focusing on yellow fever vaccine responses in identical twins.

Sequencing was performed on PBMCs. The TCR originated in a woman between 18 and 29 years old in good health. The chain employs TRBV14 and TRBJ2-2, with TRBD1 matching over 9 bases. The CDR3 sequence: CASSRHYRGRGTGELFF. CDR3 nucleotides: TGTGCCAGCAGCCGGCATTACAGGGGGCGAGGCACCGGGGAGCTGTTTTTT.